This T cell receptor beta chain was sequenced during a study of blood T cell repertoires in COVID-19. Overall study context: There were acute and convalescent COVID-19 samples, and they came from the United States, Italy and Spain.

The V gene lost 5 bases and the J gene lost 0 bases, with 17 bases spanning the gap. From germline, CDR1 is SGHAT and CDR2 FQNNGV. The CDR3 is made up of 17 amino acids. Some clones are missing from TCRdb's copy, which holds only in-frame ones; the method was immunoSEQ multiplex PCR. The repertoire holds approximately 160,000 clones, with around 74% as singletons. This clone was seen a handful of times. The chain couples TRBV11-2 to TRBJ1-5; TRBD1 is a possible D gene (5 bases). Sequences were obtained from peripheral blood. This TCR derives from a man in his 70s with acute or convalescent COVID-19. Here the CDR3 reads CASSPPGAESSNQPQHF. CDR3 nucleotide sequence: TGTGCCAGCAGCCCCCCTGGGGCAGAATCTAGCAATCAGCCCCAGCATTTT.